What follows are 26 T cell receptor beta chains derived from one specimen sequenced in a study of response to subunit inactivated influenza vaccine. Via MiXCR, TCRdb re-called the RT-PCR reads, giving one row per CDR3 protein. Seen here are roughly 540,000 distinct CDR3 sequences, around a quarter observed once, and the top ten hold about 2.8%. A further study also used this sample, focusing on T cells expressing NK-cell markers. That work states: 5'RACE template switching with UMIs produced the TCR beta cDNA.

The sample was CD4+ T cells sorted from PBMCs, taken 11 to 12 days after vaccination. The receptors originated from a man between 50 and 59 years old who received an inactivated influenza vaccine.

The J gene is TRBJ1-6, the V gene TRBV27; tentatively, D is TRBD1 (5 bases). CDR3 length: 15 amino acids. Germline V gene sequence: CDR1 MNHEY, CDR2 SMNVEV (reference sequence). V shed 6 bases and J shed 7 bases, with 16 bases lying between them. The CDR3 DNA follows: TGTGCCAGCAGCGTAGAGGAGGGGTGGAATTCACCCCTCCACTTT. This gives the protein CASSVEEGWNSPLHF.

The chain is built from TRBV6-1 and TRBJ1-5; the D is unclear. V lost 3 bases to trimming and J lost 6 bases, with 9 bases between them. The germline V gene has CDR1 MNHNS and CDR2 SASEGT. This CDR3 spans 13 amino acids. CDR3 amino acids: CASSDSGRQPQHF. CDR3 nucleotide sequence: TGTGCCAGCAGTGATTCCGGACGTCAGCCCCAGCATTTT.

The chain carries TRBV3-1 and TRBJ1-3; unclear D gene. Trimming took off 0 bases at V and 5 bases at J, with 2 bases between the two ends. CDR1 is LGHDT, CDR2 YNNKEL, per germline (reference sequence). There are 12 residues in the CDR3. The CDR3 reads CASSQDRNTIYF. The CDR3 DNA follows: TGTGCCAGCAGCCAAGATCGAAACACCATATATTTT.

The gene calls are TRBV20-1 and TRBJ2-2, with 8 nucleotides matching TRBD2. There are 15 residues in the CDR3. Germline V gives CDR1 DFQATT, CDR2 SNEGSKA (reference sequence). Trimming removed 6 bases from V and 3 bases from J; junction bases left unmatched: 9. CDR3 bases: TGCAGTGCGCCGATGGGCGGGGGGTACACCGGGGAGCTGTTTTTT. Amino acid sequence: CSAPMGGGYTGELFF.

This chain joins TRBV3-1 and TRBJ1-6; D is perhaps TRBD1 (6 bases). CDR1 is LGHDT and CDR2 is YNNKEL in the germline V gene (reference sequence). The CDR3 is made up of 15 amino acids. V lost 5 bases, J lost 5 bases, and 13 bases lay in between. CDR3 nucleotides: TGTGCCAGCAGCGCACAGGGACCGGATAATTCACCCCTCCACTTT. Protein sequence: CASSAQGPDNSPLHF.

The chain employs TRBV2 and TRBJ2-1; TRBD2 agrees at 7 bases. Germline V lookup: CDR1 SNHLY, CDR2 FYNNEI. CDR3 size: 12 residues. V shed 11 bases, J shed 9 bases, and the junction held 10 bases outside the gene matches. CDR3 nucleotide sequence: TGTGCCCGCCGGATTGAGCGGGGTGAGCAGTTCTTC. Translated, it gives CARRIERGEQFF.

The rearrangement uses TRBV4-3 and TRBJ2-1; D is possibly TRBD1 (6 bases). Trimming stripped 3 bases from V and 6 bases from J, with 12 bases between. Germline V CDR1 and CDR2: LGHNA, YSLEER. CDR3 length equals 14 residues. The DNA of the CDR3 is TGCGCCAGCAGCCAGGGGGCAACGCGCAATGAGCAGTTCTTC. Protein sequence: CASSQGATRNEQFF.

The gene calls are TRBV7-3 and TRBJ2-3; 8 nucleotides match TRBD2. CDR1 is SGHTA and CDR2 is FQGTGA in the germline V gene. The CDR3 spans 16 residues. Trimming cost V 4 bases and J 0 bases; bases outside gene matches: 6. In nucleotides, the CDR3 is TGTGCCAGCAGCTCGGGGGCTAGCGGGAGCACAGATACGCAGTATTTT. As protein: CASSSGASGSTDTQYF.

This clonotype appeared a few times. The rearrangement uses TRBV15 and TRBJ2-7; the match to TRBD1 covers 11 bases. Germline V gene sequence: CDR1 LNHNV, CDR2 YYDKDF (reference sequence). The V segment lost 3 bases and the J segment 5 bases; nucleotides outside the gene matches: 9. The CDR3 has 16 amino acids. DNA of the CDR3: TGTGCCACCAGCAGGGAACCGGACAGGGGGCAGAACGAGCAGTACTTC. Translation gives CATSREPDRGQNEQYF. Together with reference TRBV15 and TRBJ2-7, the CDR3 gives the full variable domain: DAMVIQNPRYQVTQFGKPVTLSCSQTLNHNVMYWYQQKSSQAPKLLFHYYDKDFNNEADTPDNFQSRRPNTSFCFLDIRSPGLGDTAMYLCATSREPDRGQNEQYFGPGTRLTVT.

V and J are TRBV5-6 and TRBJ2-7; 13 bases map to TRBD2. With 4 bases clipped from V and 3 bases from J, the junction kept 16 bases outside the gene matches. Germline V gene lookup returns CDR1 SGHDT and CDR2 YYEEEE. CDR3 length equals 19 residues. The CDR3 region is CASSRQYLTSGRSNYEQYF. The CDR3 DNA reads TGTGCCAGCAGCCGACAATACCTGACTAGCGGGAGGTCCAACTACGAGCAGTACTTC.

The chain has TRBV7-3 and TRBJ2-2, with 9 bases that match TRBD2. This CDR3 comprises 16 residues. Germline V gene data show CDR1 as SGHTA and CDR2 as FQGTGA. V trimming: 2 bases; J trimming: 1 base; junction bases outside the gene matches: 2. The CDR3 sequence is CASSLSSGMNTGELFF. CDR3 coding DNA: TGTGCCAGCAGCTTATCTAGCGGGATGAACACCGGGGAGCTGTTTTTT.

This clonotype was picked up a small number of times. The gene calls are TRBV24-1 and TRBJ2-7, with 7 nucleotides matching TRBD2. With V trimmed by 7 bases and J by 3 bases, 8 bases remained unmatched. The CDR3 runs to 14 residues. CDR1 and CDR2 from the germline V gene are KGHDR and SFDVKD. CDR3 sequence: CATRGGGWSYEQYF. For the CDR3, the DNA is TGTGCCACCAGGGGGGGAGGGTGGAGCTACGAGCAGTACTTC.

This clonotype was observed many times. The chain has TRBV29-1 and TRBJ2-7; 14 bases are a match to TRBD2. The germline V gene has CDR1 SQVTM and CDR2 ANQGSEA. This CDR3 is built from 17 residues. Unmatched junction bases numbered 8, after V lost 1 base and J lost 3 bases. The CDR3 sequence is CSVEGGGLAGGIYEQYF. CDR3 DNA sequence: TGCAGCGTTGAAGGAGGCGGACTAGCGGGAGGAATCTACGAGCAGTACTTC.

This clonotype was detected only a few times. The V call is TRBV28, the J call TRBJ2-7; D may correspond to TRBD1 or TRBD2 (5 bases each). V lost 6 bases and J 2 bases, leaving 23 bases between the germline ends. The CDR3 sequence is 17 residues long. Per the germline V gene, CDR1 is MDHEN and CDR2 is SYDVKM. Written as DNA, the CDR3 is TGTGCCAGCAGAAGGGGAAGACTCGGGACGAACCCCTACGAGCAGTACTTC. Encoded protein: CASRRGRLGTNPYEQYF.

In this sample, this clonotype turned up a few times. CDR3 protein: CASRHNRGGWEQYF. CDR3 DNA sequence: TGTGCCAGCAGACACAACAGGGGAGGTTGGGAGCAGTACTTC. The genes are TRBV28 and TRBJ2-7, with D possibly matching TRBD1 (7 bases). The CDR3 has 14 amino acids. Germline V gives CDR1 MDHEN, CDR2 SYDVKM. Trimming pared 6 bases from V and 7 bases from J, leaving 19 bases between. The complete variable domain, with remaining parts taken from reference TRBV28 and TRBJ2-7, reads DVKVTQSSRYLVKRTGEKVFLECVQDMDHENMFWYRQDPGLGLRLIYFSYDVKMKEKGDIPEGYSVSREKKERFSLILESASTNQTSMYLCASRHNRGGWEQYFGPGTRLTVT.

The rearrangement joins TRBV3-1 to TRBJ2-7; 9 bases map to TRBD2. CDR1 LGHDT and CDR2 YNNKEL come from the germline V gene (reference sequence). CDR3 size: 15 residues. Trimming at V came to 4 bases and at J to 1 base, leaving 5 bases not matched to a gene. The chain's CDR3 is CASSPRLAESYEQYF. The CDR3 DNA reads as TGTGCCAGCAGCCCCAGACTAGCGGAGTCCTACGAGCAGTACTTC.

The V gene is TRBV4-3, the J gene TRBJ1-1; D uncertain. The CDR3 loop spans 13 amino acids. The germline V gene has CDR1 LGHNA and CDR2 YSLEER. Trimming took off 1 base at V and 2 bases at J, with 5 bases between the two ends. CDR3 region: CASSQGDNTEAFF. The CDR3 coding sequence is TGCGCCAGCAGCCAAGGTGATAACACTGAAGCTTTCTTT.

V is TRBV2 and J is TRBJ2-1; perhaps TRBD2 as D (6 bases). Looked up from germline, CDR1 is SNHLY and CDR2 is FYNNEI. Trimming took 0 bases from V and 10 from J, leaving 16 bases between them. The CDR3 contains 15 residues. The DNA for the CDR3 is TGTGCCAGCAGTGAAGCCGGGACTTCTCTAGAAGAGCAGTTCTTC. Translated: CASSEAGTSLEEQFF.

This clonotype turned up a few times. The J gene is TRBJ2-5, the V gene TRBV5-1; D remains ambiguous. The CDR3 spans 14 residues. Germline V CDR1 and CDR2: SGHRS, YFSETQ. V was clipped by 10 bases and J by 2 bases, with 18 bases between them. The CDR3 DNA follows: TGCGCCGGGCGTACAAGACCGGGTCAAGAGACCCAGTACTTC. It specifies CAGRTRPGQETQYF.

This rearrangement joins TRBV5-1 to TRBJ2-2; possibly TRBD2 for D (6 bases). With 2 bases removed from V and 5 bases from J, the gap between germline ends came to 16 bases. The V gene's germline CDR1 is SGHRS and CDR2 YFSETQ. This CDR3 spans 16 amino acids. The CDR3 DNA reads as TGCGCCAGCAGCTTTTTGAATGGGAGGAAAACCGGGGAGCTGTTTTTT. Its protein is CASSFLNGRKTGELFF.

The V call is TRBV7-6, the J call TRBJ2-1, with TRBD2 identical over 13 bases. V was pared by 5 bases and J by 8 bases, with 6 bases of the junction left unmatched. CDR1 and CDR2 (germline): SGHVS, FNYEAQ. CDR3 length: 15 residues. For the CDR3, the DNA is TGTGCCAGCAGCCAAAGGACTAGCGGGAGTTATGAGCAGTTCTTC. This sequence encodes CASSQRTSGSYEQFF.

This clonotype was counted only a few times. The chain has TRBV12-3 or TRBV12-4 and TRBJ2-5; TRBD2 is a possible D gene (6 bases). The germline V and J ends were trimmed by 3 bases and 3 bases, with 11 bases remaining between them. The CDR3 extends over 14 amino acids. CDR3 region: CASSFSLAKETQYF. CDR3 in DNA: TGTGCCAGCAGTTTTAGCCTAGCGAAAGAGACCCAGTACTTC.

This clonotype was counted between two and nine times. This rearrangement joins TRBV3-1 to TRBJ2-1, with TRBD2 matching 7 bases. Germline V gene sequence: CDR1 LGHDT, CDR2 YNNKEL (reference sequence). CDR3 length: 15 amino acids. Trimming at V came to 4 bases and at J to 8 bases, leaving 11 bases not matched to a gene. CDR3 sequence: CASSPSGPGKDEQFF. The CDR3 DNA sequence: TGTGCCAGCAGCCCTAGCGGTCCGGGGAAGGATGAGCAGTTCTTC.

This clonotype has more than one count but fewer than ten. The chain links TRBV7-8 to TRBJ2-3; D not certain. Deletions cut 3 bases from V and 4 bases from J, with 14 bases between. Germline V CDR1 and CDR2: SGHVS, FQNEAQ. The CDR3 consists of 15 residues. The CDR3 nucleotides read TGTGCCAGCAGCTTTTCGCAGCAGATAGCAGATACGCAGTATTTT. Translated: CASSFSQQIADTQYF.

In its sample, this clonotype was seen a few times. V usage is TRBV6-2 or TRBV6-3 and J usage is TRBJ1-5; D remains ambiguous. The CDR3 totals 14 residues. Germline-derived CDR1 and CDR2 are MNHEY and SVGEGT. The V end was cut by 8 bases, the J end by 4 bases, with 15 bases between. CDR3 nucleotide sequence: TGTGCCAGCGGCAACGGTGTCATAAATCAGCCCCAGCATTTT. It is translated as CASGNGVINQPQHF.

V is TRBV20-1 and J is TRBJ2-3; the D gene is possibly TRBD1 (6 bases). Germline V lookup: CDR1 DFQATT, CDR2 SNEGSKA (reference sequence). V was clipped by 3 bases and J by 0 bases, with 13 bases between them. This CDR3 is 15 amino acids long. CDR3 in amino acids: CSASAGTTSTDTQYF. The CDR3 DNA sequence: TGCAGTGCTAGCGCCGGGACAACTAGCACAGATACGCAGTATTTT.